The clone carrying this T cell receptor beta chain turned up a few times. The antigen is undetermined. This CDR3 is built from 15 residues. The junction had 7 bases not matched to a gene; V was cut back by 5 bases and J by 4 bases. The entry originates in a study of post-analysis software for immune sequencing data. In the study overall: Recorded disease courses covered relapsing-remitting, secondary progressive and progressive-relapsing multiple sclerosis. Some patients had no subtype annotation.

Study-wide results and limits: Multiple sclerosis patients showed significantly lower normalized Chao1 diversity than controls did. F-measure co-clustering was strong for batch-matched samples. Several TRBV segments (TRBV5-6, TRBV5-1 and TRBV20-1 among them) occurred more frequently in patients than in controls.

cDNA libraries of TCR beta carried unique molecular identifiers. Starting from roughly 1 to 10 million T cells, the study yielded about 500,000 cDNA molecules. Each CDR3 protein gets one entry after TCRdb re-called the PCR reads with MiXCR. The sample records approximately 360,000 distinct CDR3 sequences, around 37% being singletons. V and J are TRBV12-3 or TRBV12-4 and TRBJ2-5, with TRBD2 matching 10 bases. The clonotype originates from a girl under 18 with multiple sclerosis. The sequencing input was blood. Here the CDR3 DNA reads TGTGCCAGCAGTCCCCTCAGCGGGGGGGCAGAGACCCAGTACTTC. Translated, it gives CASSPLSGGAETQYF.